This record covers a single T cell receptor (beta chain). This sample is drawn from a study of blood T cell repertoires in COVID-19. Profiling relied on immunoSEQ multiplex PCR, and the TCRdb table lists in-frame clones only, not all of them. The sample lists 330,000 or so clones, about 90% occurring once. There are 13 residues in the CDR3. In germline, CDR1 is SEHNR, CDR2 FQNEAQ (reference sequence). Trimming at V came to 3 bases and at J to 6 bases, leaving 2 bases not matched to a gene. This TCR was sampled from a woman aged 30 to 39 who had been exposed to COVID-19. Specimen: PBMCs or T cells enriched from blood (not recorded which). The chain employs TRBV7-9 and TRBJ2-1; 7 bases align to TRBD1. This chain's CDR3 is CASSLGTVNEQFF. Written as DNA, the CDR3 is TGTGCCAGCAGCTTGGGGACAGTCAATGAGCAGTTCTTC.